Shown below are 28 T cell receptor beta chains from a single sample sequenced in a study of blood T cell repertoires in COVID-19. This table comes from immunoSEQ multiplex PCR, and its TCRdb copy is limited to in-frame clones, with some not included. The sample lists 150,000 to 200,000 clones; around 85% were seen once. Source material: peripheral blood. Receptors were obtained from a person aged 65 to 79 with COVID-19, enrolled during active disease.

The genes are TRBV19 and TRBJ1-1; D not certain. Germline V gene lookup returns CDR1 LNHDA and CDR2 SQIVND (reference sequence). Trimming took off 3 bases at V and 1 base at J, with 9 bases between the two ends. CDR3 length equals 14 residues. This chain's CDR3 is CASSIRARNTEAFF. The CDR3 region has the DNA TGTGCCAGTAGTATTAGAGCGAGGAACACTGAAGCTTTCTTT.

The V gene is TRBV23-1, the J gene TRBJ1-1; a possible D gene is TRBD1 (5 bases). TRBV23-1 is identified as an open reading frame with a role that is uncertain. The CDR3 is 15 residues long. Trimming cost V 3 bases and J 1 base, with 12 bases left between them. This CDR3 reads CASSHQGKANTEAFF. The DNA for the CDR3 is TGCGCCAGCAGTCACCAGGGTAAAGCGAACACTGAAGCTTTCTTT.

A word on this clone: The sample has other DNA sequences that encode this CDR3 too. V gene TRBV5-1 combines with J gene TRBJ2-1; TRBD1 aligns across 7 bases. The CDR3 runs to 14 residues. The germline V gene encodes CDR1 SGHRS and CDR2 YFSETQ. V gave up 2 bases and J gave up 6 bases; unmatched junction bases: 5. CDR3 sequence reads: CASSFRTGRNEQFF. CDR3 in DNA: TGCGCCAGCAGCTTTAGGACAGGTCGCAATGAGCAGTTCTTC.

The chain combines TRBV5-5 with TRBJ1-6; unclear D gene. The CDR3 has 15 amino acids. From germline, CDR1 is SGHKS and CDR2 YYEKEE (reference sequence). Trimming took off 2 bases at V and 7 bases at J, with 13 bases between the two ends. The CDR3 DNA follows: TGTGCCAGCAGCTTCCAGCGGATAGGGAATTCACCCCTCCACTTT. Amino acid sequence: CASSFQRIGNSPLHF.

This clone was seen a handful of times. The CDR3: CASSTNRQRSEAFF. CDR3 nucleotide sequence: TGTGCCAGTAGTACGAACAGGCAACGCTCTGAAGCTTTCTTT. The genes are TRBV19 and TRBJ1-1, with D possibly matching TRBD1 (5 bases). CDR1 LNHDA and CDR2 SQIVND come from the germline V gene (reference sequence). This CDR3 is 14 amino acids long. V was cut by 4 bases and J by 6 bases, with 15 bases left in between.

The chain has TRBV29-1 and TRBJ2-2; 8 bases map to TRBD1. The trim removed 4 bases at V and 6 bases at J, leaving 7 bases unmatched. The CDR3 sequence is 14 residues long. In germline, CDR1 is SQVTM, CDR2 ANQGSEA. In DNA, the CDR3 is TGCAGCGTTGCTCCGACAGGGGAAGCCGGGGAGCTGTTTTTT. Its protein product is CSVAPTGEAGELFF.

The V and J genes are TRBV19 and TRBJ2-3; 14 nucleotides match TRBD2. Trimming cost V 8 bases and J 8 bases; bases outside gene matches: 3. Germline CDR1 reads LNHDA; CDR2 reads SQIVND (reference sequence). This CDR3 spans 13 amino acids. CDR3 nucleotides: TGTGCCAGTTCGGGGACTAGCGGGAGTACGCAGTATTTT. Translated, it gives CASSGTSGSTQYF.

The chain combines TRBV4-1 with TRBJ2-7; 12 bases map to TRBD2. The CDR3 has 17 residues. Germline CDR1 is MGHRA and CDR2 is YSYEKL. J gave up 0 bases and V 4 bases, and 7 bases lay outside the gene matches. CDR3 in amino acids: CASSPRTSGESSYEQYF. CDR3 in DNA: TGCGCCAGCAGCCCCCGGACTAGCGGGGAAAGCTCCTACGAGCAGTACTTC.

J is TRBJ2-3 and V is TRBV5-1; D is undetermined. Germline CDR1 and CDR2: SGHRS and YFSETQ. The CDR3 sequence is 12 residues long. Trimming pared 4 bases from V and 9 bases from J, leaving 12 bases between. The CDR3: CASSLKLGTQYF. CDR3 sequence (DNA): TGCGCCAGCAGCCTCAAGCTAGGAACGCAGTATTTT.

The rearrangement joins TRBV6-1 to TRBJ1-4, with a possible D match to TRBD1 (5 bases). The ends were cut back, 0 bases at V and 7 bases at J, with 9 bases in the middle. The CDR3 has 14 residues. Germline values: CDR1 MNHNS, CDR2 SASEGT. Here the CDR3 reads CASSEAPGFEKLFF. CDR3 sequence (DNA): TGTGCCAGCAGTGAAGCCCCAGGGTTTGAAAAACTGTTTTTT.

V is TRBV6-1 and J is TRBJ1-2; 12 bases align to TRBD1. The V segment lost 4 bases and the J segment 1 base; nucleotides outside the gene matches: 4. The CDR3 consists of 16 residues. The germline V gene encodes CDR1 MNHNS and CDR2 SASEGT. The CDR3 region is CASSVGQGAGNYGYTF. CDR3 in DNA: TGTGCCAGCAGTGTGGGACAGGGGGCAGGTAACTATGGCTACACCTTC.

The genes are TRBV7-8 and TRBJ2-1, with 7 positions matching TRBD2. Per germline, CDR1 SGHVS and CDR2 FQNEAQ. The V and J ends lost 5 bases and 10 bases, in that order; junction bases with no gene match: 5. This CDR3 comprises 12 residues. The CDR3 region has the DNA TGTGCCAGCAGCCGCGTACTAGCGGAGCAGTTCTTC. Translated, it gives CASSRVLAEQFF.

This clone was detected only once. The rearrangement joins TRBV9 to TRBJ1-1; D remains unclear. The CDR3 covers 14 residues. V dropped 0 bases and J dropped 1 base, with 7 bases sitting between them. Germline V CDR1 and CDR2: SGDLS, YYNGEE. The CDR3 is CASSVATSNTEAFF. CDR3 nucleotide sequence: TGTGCCAGCAGCGTAGCTACCTCGAACACTGAAGCTTTCTTT.

The chain couples TRBV5-1 to TRBJ1-3; no reliable D call. Germline assignment: CDR1 SGHRS and CDR2 YFSETQ. CDR3 length: 11 residues. Trimming shortened V by 4 bases and J by 6 bases, and 5 bases separated the two germline ends. CDR3 DNA: TGCGCCAGCAGCAACTCAAACACCATATATTTT. This gives the protein CASSNSNTIYF.

The chain carries TRBV19 and TRBJ2-7, with 7 bases identical to TRBD1. The CDR3 covers 13 residues. Germline loops: CDR1 LNHDA, CDR2 SQIVND (reference sequence). The ends lost 5 bases at V and 7 bases at J; junction bases unmatched: 8. The CDR3 sequence is CASSAQGGSEQYF. In DNA, the CDR3 is TGTGCCAGTAGTGCGCAAGGGGGCAGTGAGCAGTACTTC.

This chain joins TRBV7-3 and TRBJ2-7; 9 bases are shared with TRBD1. The CDR3 totals 18 residues. V trimming: 2 bases; J trimming: 4 bases; junction bases outside the gene matches: 15. Germline loops: CDR1 SGHTA, CDR2 FQGTGA. CDR3 sequence: CASSLGHSGQGYLYEQYF. DNA of the CDR3: TGTGCCAGCAGCTTAGGGCATTCGGGACAGGGATATCTATACGAGCAGTACTTC.

The V and J genes are TRBV13 and TRBJ2-2, with 12 positions matching TRBD1. From germline, CDR1 is PRHDT and CDR2 FYEKMQ (reference sequence). The V and J ends lost 6 bases and 6 bases, in that order; junction bases with no gene match: 5. The CDR3 sequence is 15 residues long. The CDR3 loop reads CASSLGQGAPGELFF. CDR3 nucleotides: TGTGCCAGCAGTTTGGGACAGGGGGCGCCCGGGGAGCTGTTTTTT.

The genes are TRBV6-2 or TRBV6-3 and TRBJ1-6, with 8 bases matching TRBD1. CDR1 is MNHEY, CDR2 SVGEGT, per germline. V lost 5 bases to trimming and J lost 5 bases; unmatched junction nucleotides: 5. The CDR3 loop spans 15 amino acids. In DNA, the CDR3 is TGTGCCAGCAGTACCCCGGACAGGGATAATTCACCCCTCCACTTT. Residues: CASSTPDRDNSPLHF.

The J gene is TRBJ2-7, the V gene TRBV25-1; 14 positions match TRBD2. V lost 4 bases and J lost 6; bases outside the gene matches: 8. This CDR3 is built from 16 residues. Germline V gene data show CDR1 as MGHDK and CDR2 as SYGVNS. CDR3 nucleotide sequence: TGTGCCAGCAGTGGACTAGCGGGGGGGCCTTTCCGCGAGCAGTACTTC. Protein product: CASSGLAGGPFREQYF.

V is TRBV9 and J is TRBJ1-1; the D gene is possibly TRBD1 (5 bases). Per the germline V gene, CDR1 is SGDLS and CDR2 is YYNGEE. The ends were cut back, 2 bases at V and 4 bases at J, with 12 bases in the middle. CDR3 size: 14 residues. The CDR3 region is CASSVGSTVTEAFF. CDR3 DNA: TGTGCCAGCAGCGTCGGATCGACAGTCACTGAAGCTTTCTTT.

This chain uses TRBV7-2 with TRBJ2-7, with 8 bases lining up with TRBD1. This CDR3 comprises 15 residues. Germline V gives CDR1 SGHTA, CDR2 FQGNSA. V lost 0 bases, J lost 5 bases, and 6 bases stayed unmatched. The CDR3 here is CASSLAAGGLNEQYF. The CDR3 DNA reads as TGTGCCAGCAGCTTAGCGGCAGGGGGCTTGAACGAGCAGTACTTC.

V is TRBV7-2 and J is TRBJ1-1; TRBD1 matches at 7 bases. CDR1 is SGHTA, CDR2 FQGNSA, per germline. The CDR3 consists of 17 residues. After removal of 5 bases from V and 3 bases from J, the junction contained 15 bases not matched to a gene. CDR3 nucleotides: TGTGCCAGCAGCCCAGGGGGGCGCGCGGGTTTGGACACTGAAGCTTTCTTT. Encoded protein: CASSPGGRAGLDTEAFF.

The chain recombines TRBV12-3 or TRBV12-4 with TRBJ2-7; 15 bases match TRBD2. The CDR3 contains 13 residues. Trimming cost V 7 bases and J 9 bases; bases outside gene matches: 4. CDR3 in DNA: TGTGCCAGCATCGGGACTAGCGGGGGGAGGCAGTACTTC. Amino acid sequence: CASIGTSGGRQYF.

CDR3 protein: CASSFGQGPRYGYTF. In DNA form, the CDR3 reads TGTGCCAGCAGCTTTGGACAGGGCCCCCGCTATGGCTACACCTTC. V is TRBV7-2 and J is TRBJ1-2; TRBD1 matches 8 bases. The CDR3 length is 15 residues. The V segment lost 3 bases and the J segment 4 bases; nucleotides outside the gene matches: 7. Germline assignment: CDR1 SGHTA and CDR2 FQGNSA.

This clone was counted a few times. This chain uses TRBV10-3 with TRBJ2-2, with TRBD2 matching 7 bases. V was pared by 7 bases and J by 5 bases, with 10 bases of the junction left unmatched. Germline CDR1 reads ENHRY; CDR2 reads SYGVKD. The CDR3 covers 15 residues. The CDR3 DNA is TGTGCCATCAACGAGGGGAGGGCCCGGACCGGGGAGCTGTTTTTT. Translating gives CAINEGRARTGELFF.

This clone was counted a single time. The CDR3 is CASSLMRGGEETQYF. The CDR3 region has the DNA TGTGCCAGCAGCCTCATGCGGGGCGGAGAAGAGACCCAGTACTTC. The rearrangement joins TRBV5-4 to TRBJ2-5; perhaps TRBD2 as D (6 bases). The CDR3 covers 15 residues. The V end lost 4 bases, the J end lost 3 bases, and 16 bases lay between the germline ends. Germline values: CDR1 SGHNT, CDR2 YYREEE (reference sequence). Filled out from reference TRBV5-4 and TRBJ2-5, the complete variable domain reads ETGVTQSPTHLIKTRGQQVTLRCSSQSGHNTVSWYQQALGQGPQFIFQYYREEENGRGNFPPRFSGLQFPNYSSELNVNALELDDSALYLCASSLMRGGEETQYFGPGTRLLVL.

This rearrangement joins TRBV28 to TRBJ2-7, with 9 bases lining up with TRBD1. Per the germline V gene, CDR1 is MDHEN and CDR2 is SYDVKM. The trim removed 5 bases at V and 3 bases at J, leaving 2 bases unmatched. The CDR3 totals 13 residues. CDR3 nucleotides: TGTGCCAGCAGTCCGGACAGGGGCTACGAGCAGTACTTC. Translation: CASSPDRGYEQYF.

V gene TRBV19 combines with J gene TRBJ2-1; D is unresolved. Trimming shortened V by 8 bases and J by 0 bases, and 14 bases separated the two germline ends. CDR1 is LNHDA and CDR2 is SQIVND in the germline V gene (reference sequence). The CDR3 is 15 amino acids. The CDR3 nucleotides are TGTGCCAGTGCTGTTAGCTCGAGCTCCTACAATGAGCAGTTCTTC. Translated: CASAVSSSSYNEQFF.